The 26 T cell receptor beta chains below all came from one sample that was sequenced in a study of cytotoxic CD8 clonotypes in ibrutinib-treated CLL. The table came from immunoSEQ multiplex PCR; TCRdb's copy has only in-frame clones and leaves some out. The data hold more than 110,000 clones, with about 91% observed a single time. The sample here was PBMCs, taken after 12 months of ibrutinib treatment. The receptors were sampled from a human donor with chronic lymphocytic leukemia.

The chain uses TRBV19 and TRBJ1-1; D remains ambiguous. The CDR3 contains 16 residues. Trimming removed 6 bases at V and 3 bases at J, with 20 bases between. The germline V gene has CDR1 LNHDA and CDR2 SQIVND (reference sequence). The CDR3 reads CASRSYEASRDTEAFF. DNA of the CDR3: TGTGCCAGTAGGAGTTACGAAGCTTCGAGGGACACTGAAGCTTTCTTT.

This clone is a singleton in its sample. This rearrangement joins TRBV5-1 to TRBJ2-5; D ambiguous. Trimming took off 2 bases at V and 4 bases at J, with 3 bases between the two ends. This CDR3 spans 11 amino acids. Looked up from germline, CDR1 is SGHRS and CDR2 is YFSETQ. This CDR3 is CASSFGETQYF. The CDR3 coding sequence is TGCGCCAGCAGCTTTGGAGAGACCCAGTACTTC.

The rearrangement uses TRBV10-3 and TRBJ2-2, with TRBD2 matching over 8 bases. Germline-derived CDR1 and CDR2 are ENHRY and SYGVKD. After removal of 1 base from V and 4 bases from J, the junction contained 17 bases not matched to a gene. This CDR3 is 20 amino acids long. For the CDR3, the DNA is TGTGCCATCAGTGAGTTAGAGGGGCGAAGCGGGAGTCGCGGCACCGGGGAGCTGTTTTTT. It is translated as CAISELEGRSGSRGTGELFF.

The genes are TRBV5-1 and TRBJ2-5; 8 bases line up with TRBD1. The CDR3 has 16 residues. J gave up 4 bases and V 4 bases, and 12 bases lay outside the gene matches. CDR1 is SGHRS, CDR2 YFSETQ, per germline. The CDR3 nucleotides are TGCGCCAGCAGCACCCAGGGGGCGGAGGAAGCAGAGACCCAGTACTTC. Translation: CASSTQGAEEAETQYF. Based on the CDR3 plus reference TRBV5-1 and TRBJ2-5, the full variable domain is KAGVTQTPRYLIKTRGQQVTLSCSPISGHRSVSWYQQTPGQGLQFLFEYFSETQRNKGNFPGRFSGRQFSNSRSEMNVSTLELGDSALYLCASSTQGAEEAETQYFGPGTRLLVL.

This clone was observed once. This chain joins TRBV6-5 and TRBJ2-7; 9 bases are a match to TRBD1. The CDR3 loop spans 15 amino acids. The germline gives CDR1 MNHEY, CDR2 SVGAGI. V was pared by 2 bases and J by 5 bases, with 7 bases of the junction left unmatched. DNA for the CDR3: TGTGCCAGCAGTTACGGGACAGGGATGATCGACGAGCAGTACTTC. Residues: CASSYGTGMIDEQYF.

This rearrangement joins TRBV7-9 to TRBJ1-1; tentatively, D is TRBD1 (6 bases). The CDR3 length is 14 residues. The V end was cut by 1 base, the J end by 6 bases, with 12 bases between. Germline loops: CDR1 SEHNR, CDR2 FQNEAQ (reference sequence). The DNA of the CDR3 is TGTGCCAGCAGCTTAGACAGGGCCGAACCTGAAGCTTTCTTT. Protein sequence: CASSLDRAEPEAFF.

This sequence joins TRBV19 and TRBJ1-3, with no clear D. The CDR3 is 14 amino acids. V shed 10 bases and J shed 1 base, with 14 bases lying between them. CDR1 and CDR2 (germline): LNHDA, SQIVND (reference sequence). The CDR3 protein is CATQPGKSGNTIYF. The DNA for the CDR3 is TGTGCCACTCAACCCGGAAAGTCTGGAAACACCATATATTTT.

This clone has just a few counts. The chain couples TRBV7-9 to TRBJ1-2; 7 nucleotides align to TRBD1. Per the germline V gene, CDR1 is SEHNR and CDR2 is FQNEAQ (reference sequence). CDR3 length equals 13 residues. V gave up 2 bases and J gave up 4 bases; unmatched junction bases: 1. In DNA form, the CDR3 reads TGTGCCAGCAGCTTACAGGGGGTCTATGGCTACACCTTC. This encodes CASSLQGVYGYTF.

V is TRBV28 and J is TRBJ2-2; 12 bases are shared with TRBD2. This CDR3 has 15 residues. The germline gives CDR1 MDHEN, CDR2 SYDVKM. V was clipped by 10 bases and J by 4 bases; unmatched bases: 7. CDR3: CATATSGRVTGELFF. As DNA, the CDR3 is TGTGCCACTGCGACTAGCGGGAGAGTCACCGGGGAGCTGTTTTTT.

This CDR3 reads CASSLLLAGTDTQYF. The DNA of the CDR3 is TGTGCCAGCAGCTTATTGCTAGCGGGGACAGATACGCAGTATTTT. The chain couples TRBV7-3 to TRBJ2-3, with TRBD2 matching over 9 bases. V was clipped by 2 bases and J by 3 bases; unmatched bases: 3. Germline CDR1 SGHTA, CDR2 FQGTGA. CDR3 length: 15 residues.

V usage is TRBV7-3 and J usage is TRBJ2-3; 11 positions agree with TRBD2. Germline trimming cut 7 bases from V and 5 bases from J; bases unmatched to any gene: 11. CDR3 size: 16 residues. Germline V lookup: CDR1 SGHTA, CDR2 FQGTGA. Here the CDR3 DNA reads TGTGCCAGCACCCTCGAACTAGCGGGAGTAGGAGATACGCAGTATTTT. This gives the protein CASTLELAGVGDTQYF. The variable domain in full, with the rest retrieved from reference TRBV7-3 and TRBJ2-3, is GAGVSQTPSNKVTEKGKYVELRCDPISGHTALYWYRQSLGQGPEFLIYFQGTGAADDSGLPNDRFFAVRPEGSVSTLKIQRTERGDSAVYLCASTLELAGVGDTQYFGPGTRLTVL.

The chain employs TRBV5-4 and TRBJ2-3, with 13 nucleotides matching TRBD2. Per germline, CDR1 SGHNT and CDR2 YYREEE (reference sequence). V dropped 1 base and J dropped 4; count of bases not matched to a gene: 0. The length of the CDR3 is 15 residues. CDR3 residues: CASSLTSGRADTQYF. CDR3 DNA sequence: TGTGCCAGCAGCTTGACTAGCGGGAGGGCAGATACGCAGTATTTT.

The chain links TRBV5-1 to TRBJ2-1; 11 bases are shared with TRBD1. The CDR3 is made up of 14 amino acids. Trimming took 7 bases from V and 6 from J; bases not matched to a gene: 6. Germline V gives CDR1 SGHRS, CDR2 YFSETQ. The CDR3 sequence: CASAGQGASNEQFF. The CDR3 coding sequence is TGCGCCAGCGCAGGACAGGGGGCGAGCAATGAGCAGTTCTTC.

This CDR3 is CASSHPGLGTDTQYF. The CDR3, as DNA: TGTGCCAGCAGTCATCCGGGACTAGGAACAGATACGCAGTATTTT. The chain carries TRBV5-4 and TRBJ2-3; 8 nucleotides agree with TRBD2. The junction had 8 bases not matched to a gene; V was cut back by 5 bases and J by 3 bases. Looked up from germline, CDR1 is SGHNT and CDR2 is YYREEE (reference sequence). The CDR3 spans 15 residues.

This clone has only one observation. The V call is TRBV4-2, the J call TRBJ2-1, with TRBD2 identical over 10 bases. The CDR3 extends over 22 amino acids. J was trimmed by 8 bases and V by 1 base; bases with no gene match: 26. Germline CDR1 and CDR2: LGHNA and YNFKEQ. CDR3 residues: CASSQVSGPRWSSGRRVDEQFF. The CDR3 nucleotides are TGTGCCAGCAGCCAAGTCTCCGGACCCAGGTGGAGTAGCGGGAGGCGTGTGGATGAGCAGTTCTTC.

The chain uses TRBV2 and TRBJ1-5; D not resolved. Germline V CDR1 and CDR2: SNHLY, FYNNEI. The CDR3 extends over 13 amino acids. V lost 0 bases and J 5 bases, leaving 5 bases between the germline ends. CDR3 amino acids: CASSEAGYQPQHF. In DNA, the CDR3 is TGTGCCAGCAGTGAAGCTGGGTATCAGCCCCAGCATTTT.

The V gene is TRBV10-3, the J gene TRBJ1-1, with 7 nucleotides matching TRBD1. Germline CDR1 reads ENHRY; CDR2 reads SYGVKD. J was trimmed by 4 bases and V by 7 bases; bases with no gene match: 9. This CDR3 contains 14 residues. CDR3 residues: CAINRQGEGTEAFF. CDR3 coding DNA: TGTGCCATCAACCGACAGGGCGAGGGCACTGAAGCTTTCTTT.

This chain uses TRBV5-4 with TRBJ2-7; TRBD1 aligns across 7 bases. CDR3 length equals 15 residues. The germline CDR1 and CDR2 sequences are SGHNT and YYREEE (reference sequence). Trimming took 4 bases from V and 1 from J; bases not matched to a gene: 8. The CDR3 coding sequence is TGTGCCAGCAGCCAGACAGGGAGCCGATCCTACGAGCAGTACTTC. Translated: CASSQTGSRSYEQYF.

This clone has a handful of counts. This sequence joins TRBV4-2 and TRBJ1-5; 12 bases are a match to TRBD1. J was trimmed by 7 bases and V by 0 bases; bases with no gene match: 7. The germline V gene encodes CDR1 LGHNA and CDR2 YNFKEQ. The CDR3 extends over 17 amino acids. The CDR3: CASSQDPGQGARQPQHF. In DNA form, the CDR3 reads TGTGCCAGCAGCCAAGATCCGGGACAGGGGGCGCGGCAGCCCCAGCATTTT.

This clone was found once. J is TRBJ1-1 and V is TRBV10-2, with D unclear. V gave up 7 bases and J gave up 1 base, with 7 bases separating them. The CDR3 extends over 12 amino acids. Germline CDR1 reads WSHSY; CDR2 reads SAAADI. The CDR3 DNA reads TGCGCCAGCACCCTAGGGAACACTGAAGCTTTCTTT. Residues: CASTLGNTEAFF.

This chain joins TRBV28 and TRBJ1-2, with D uncertain. Looked up from germline, CDR1 is MDHEN and CDR2 is SYDVKM. The V end lost 4 bases, the J end lost 1 base, and 25 bases lay between the germline ends. The CDR3 is made up of 19 amino acids. This chain's CDR3 is CASSSSSAGTKPDNYGYTF. The CDR3 DNA reads TGTGCCAGCAGTTCCTCGTCGGCAGGAACCAAACCCGATAACTATGGCTACACCTTC.

For the CDR3, the DNA is TGTGCCAGCAGCTCCAGACAGGGACCTAACTATGGCTACACCTTC. Protein sequence: CASSSRQGPNYGYTF. V and J are TRBV7-2 and TRBJ1-2, with TRBD1 identical over 7 bases. This CDR3 spans 15 amino acids. The J segment lost 0 bases and the V segment lost 4 bases, leaving 5 bases of the junction unmatched. Germline V CDR1 and CDR2: SGHTA, FQGNSA.

The V gene is TRBV28, the J gene TRBJ1-4, with D possibly being TRBD1 (5 bases). The V and J ends lost 0 bases and 13 bases respectively, with 9 bases between them. Germline CDR1 and CDR2: MDHEN and SYDVKM. This CDR3 spans 12 amino acids. CDR3 protein: CASSLWRGVLFF. As DNA, the CDR3 is TGTGCCAGCAGTTTATGGAGGGGAGTACTGTTTTTT. Full variable domain (outside the CDR3, taken from reference TRBV28 and TRBJ1-4): DVKVTQSSRYLVKRTGEKVFLECVQDMDHENMFWYRQDPGLGLRLIYFSYDVKMKEKGDIPEGYSVSREKKERFSLILESASTNQTSMYLCASSLWRGVLFFGSGTQLSVL.

The chain carries TRBV15 and TRBJ2-3; maybe TRBD1 (6 bases). The germline V gene encodes CDR1 LNHNV and CDR2 YYDKDF (reference sequence). The CDR3 has 15 amino acids. Trimming cost V 3 bases and J 1 base, with 11 bases left between them. DNA for the CDR3: TGTGCCACCAGCAGGGACAGTTGGGGCACAGATACGCAGTATTTT. Protein: CATSRDSWGTDTQYF.

The chain recombines TRBV6-5 with TRBJ2-7; D ambiguous. Germline CDR1 and CDR2: MNHEY and SVGAGI. This CDR3 is 12 amino acids long. V lost 6 bases and J 0 bases, leaving 6 bases between the germline ends. The CDR3 nucleotides are TGTGCCAGCAGGGGTAACTCCTACGAGCAGTACTTC. Protein sequence: CASRGNSYEQYF.

The gene calls are TRBV11-3 and TRBJ1-2; TRBD1 matches at 7 bases. This CDR3 has 16 residues. The V and J ends lost 4 bases and 3 bases, in that order; junction bases with no gene match: 11. Looked up from germline, CDR1 is SGHNT and CDR2 is YENEEA. The CDR3 DNA reads TGTGCCAGCAGCTCACGGACAGGATCTTCTTACTATGGCTACACCTTC. Translating it yields CASSSRTGSSYYGYTF.